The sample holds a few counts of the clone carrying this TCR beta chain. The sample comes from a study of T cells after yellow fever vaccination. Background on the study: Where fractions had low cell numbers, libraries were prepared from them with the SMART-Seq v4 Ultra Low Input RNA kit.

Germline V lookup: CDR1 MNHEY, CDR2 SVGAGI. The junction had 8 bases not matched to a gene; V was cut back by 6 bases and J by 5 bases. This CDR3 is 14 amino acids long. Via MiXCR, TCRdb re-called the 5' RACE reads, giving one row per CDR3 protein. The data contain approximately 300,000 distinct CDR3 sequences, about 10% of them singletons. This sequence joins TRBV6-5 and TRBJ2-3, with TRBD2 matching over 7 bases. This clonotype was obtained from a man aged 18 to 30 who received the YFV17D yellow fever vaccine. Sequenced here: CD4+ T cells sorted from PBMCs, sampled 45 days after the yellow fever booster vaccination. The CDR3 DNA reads TGTGCCAGCAGGTCCGAAGCGGGACGAGATACGCAGTATTTT. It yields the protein CASRSEAGRDTQYF.